This is a list of T cell receptor beta chains from one sample in a study of T-cell memory formation after mild COVID-19. TCRdb analysed the 5' RACE reads with MiXCR anew, one entry per CDR3 protein. In the table there are 300,000 to 350,000 distinct CDR3 sequences, roughly 13% of which are singletons. Sequences were obtained from PBMCs or a T cell subset sorted from them (not recorded which). All receptors derive from a man younger than 35 who had mild COVID-19 (a few samples of this study predate the infection). Cell type and time point are not known. Both conserved end residues are part of each CDR3. D genes are given only for firm matches. A clone size is listed for some rows: how often the clone was seen (once, few, many), or a class if it is expanded.

TRBJ1-6 - few TRBV18 CASSPGGADNSPLHF TGTGCCAGCTCACCAGGGGGTGCGGATAATTCACCCCTCCACTTT
TRBJ1-5 TRBD1 - TRBV28 CASSIYKTGEGQPQHF TGTGCCAGCAGTATATACAAGACAGGGGAGGGTCAGCCCCAGCATTTT
TRBJ2-3 - - TRBV7-9 CASSSLIRADTDTQYF TGTGCCAGCAGCTCACTGATCCGCGCGGACACAGATACGCAGTATTTT
TRBJ2-2 TRBD2 - TRBV7-6 CASSLWTSGGNTGELFF TGTGCCAGCAGCCTATGGACTAGCGGGGGGAACACCGGGGAGCTGTTTTTT
TRBJ2-7 TRBD1 few TRBV6-6 CASSRQGAMEQYF TGTGCCAGCAGTAGGCAGGGGGCGATGGAGCAGTACTTC
TRBJ2-2 - - TRBV18 CASSPGGLLSGELFF TGTGCCAGCTCACCAGGAGGACTCCTCTCCGGGGAGCTGTTTTTT
TRBJ2-5 - few TRBV5-1 CASTTLGNRQETQYF TGCGCCAGCACCACCCTGGGGAACCGACAAGAGACCCAGTACTTC
TRBJ2-1 TRBD2 few TRBV3-1 CASRRGGSKYGEQFF TGTGCCAGCAGACGCGGGGGTTCAAAGTATGGTGAGCAGTTCTTC
TRBJ2-3 - - TRBV11-2 CASSWGGGTDTQYF TGTGCCAGCAGCTGGGGCGGGGGCACAGATACGCAGTATTTT
TRBJ1-5 TRBD1 - TRBV27 CASSLTTGGNQPQHF TGTGCCAGCAGCCTAACGACAGGGGGCAATCAGCCCCAGCATTTT
TRBJ1-1 - few TRBV29-1 CSVEVGHRRNTEAFF TGCAGCGTTGAAGTAGGTCACAGGAGGAACACTGAAGCTTTCTTT
TRBJ1-1 - few TRBV28 CASTPRGATEAFF TGTGCCAGCACCCCACGGGGGGCCACTGAAGCTTTCTTT
TRBJ1-1 - few TRBV5-8 CASTLSVGGNTEAFF TGTGCCAGCACCTTATCAGTAGGGGGGAACACTGAAGCTTTCTTT
TRBJ2-2 TRBD1 many TRBV7-3 CASSPTGGRAGELFF TGTGCCAGCAGCCCTACAGGGGGTAGAGCCGGGGAGCTGTTTTTT
TRBJ2-1 - few TRBV6-2/TRBV6-3 CASSYSGRGEQFF TGTGCCAGCAGTTACTCGGGCCGCGGGGAGCAGTTCTTC
TRBJ2-7 - few TRBV19 CASGWGRTYEQYF TGTGCCAGTGGCTGGGGCCGAACCTACGAGCAGTACTTC
TRBJ2-3 TRBD2 few TRBV4-1 CASSQLISGGRADTQYF TGCGCCAGCAGCCAACTTATTAGCGGGGGTAGGGCCGATACGCAGTATTTT
TRBJ2-2 - few TRBV12-3/TRBV12-4 CASSSSDRSNTGELFF TGTGCCAGCAGTTCCTCCGACAGGTCGAACACCGGGGAGCTGTTTTTT
TRBJ1-2 - - TRBV29-1 CSVATATNYGYTF TGCAGCGTTGCGACAGCTACTAACTATGGCTACACCTTC
TRBJ2-4 TRBD1 once TRBV29-1 CSVRTGGADIQYF TGCAGCGTACGGACAGGGGGCGCGGACATTCAGTACTTC
TRBJ2-1 - few TRBV3-1 CASRLAGEQFF TGTGCCAGCAGACTAGCTGGTGAGCAGTTCTTC
TRBJ1-5 - few TRBV12-3/TRBV12-4 CASSLGGHGSYSNQPQHF TGTGCCAGCAGTTTGGGGGGACATGGCTCCTATAGCAATCAGCCCCAGCATTTT
TRBJ2-2 - - TRBV9 CASSEDSRNTGELFF TGTGCCAGCAGCGAAGACAGTAGGAACACCGGGGAGCTGTTTTTT
TRBJ1-2 TRBD1 - TRBV7-9 CASTYGDRPYYGYTF TGTGCCAGCACCTATGGGGACAGGCCCTACTATGGCTACACCTTC
TRBJ1-1 - many TRBV20-1 CSVSQGGTEAFF TGCAGTGTCTCCCAGGGAGGCACTGAAGCTTTCTTT
TRBJ2-7 - - TRBV12-3/TRBV12-4 CASSTSRLSEQYF TGTGCCAGCAGTACTTCCAGGTTGAGCGAGCAGTACTTC
TRBJ2-3 - few TRBV7-8 CASLRRGGGTDTQYF TGTGCCAGCCTCCGCCGGGGCGGGGGCACAGATACGCAGTATTTT
TRBJ2-6 TRBD1 - TRBV20-1 CSARDMVGTGTAGANVLTF TGCAGTGCTAGAGATATGGTAGGGACAGGGACCGCTGGGGCCAACGTCCTGACTTTC
TRBJ1-2 TRBD1 few TRBV11-2 CASSSVRQGYGYTF TGTGCCAGCAGCTCCGTCCGACAGGGCTATGGCTACACCTTC
TRBJ2-1 TRBD2 few TRBV9 CASSVASGGAVYNEQFF TGTGCCAGCAGCGTCGCCAGCGGGGGGGCGGTTTACAATGAGCAGTTCTTC
TRBJ1-2 - - TRBV2 CASSDRGEWGSGYTF TGTGCCAGCAGTGATCGGGGAGAGTGGGGGTCTGGCTACACCTTC
TRBJ2-5 - - TRBV29-1 CSVEKGGPSLTYKETQYF TGCAGCGTTGAAAAAGGGGGGCCCTCCCTTACTTATAAAGAGACCCAGTACTTC